Below are 32 T cell receptor beta chains sequenced from a single sample in a study of CD8 T cells in Susac syndrome. Random hexamers served to reverse transcribe about 0.45 to 1 ug RNA. MiXCR was run by TCRdb on the immunoSEQ multiplex PCR reads, yielding one entry per CDR3 protein. The sample has about 210,000 distinct CDR3 sequences; about 95% are singletons. The sample was CD4+ T cells from PBMCs. The receptors were gathered from a human donor with multiple sclerosis.

The chain employs TRBV5-4 and TRBJ2-1, with 10 positions matching TRBD2. The V segment lost 0 bases and the J segment 4 bases; nucleotides outside the gene matches: 1. The CDR3 spans 15 residues. The germline V gene has CDR1 SGHNT and CDR2 YYREEE (reference sequence). The CDR3 protein is CASSLGSGGYNEQFF. CDR3 bases: TGTGCCAGCAGCTTGGGTAGCGGGGGGTACAATGAGCAGTTCTTC. Filled out from reference TRBV5-4 and TRBJ2-1, the complete variable domain reads ETGVTQSPTHLIKTRGQQVTLRCSSQSGHNTVSWYQQALGQGPQFIFQYYREEENGRGNFPPRFSGLQFPNYSSELNVNALELDDSALYLCASSLGSGGYNEQFFGPGTRLTVL.

The J gene is TRBJ1-1, the V gene TRBV5-1, with D possibly being TRBD1 (6 bases). The CDR3 covers 15 residues. CDR1 SGHRS and CDR2 YFSETQ come from the germline V gene. Trimming removed 4 bases from V and 1 base from J, with 14 bases in between. The DNA for the CDR3 is TGCGCCAGCAGCACCCAACAGGGACCGAACACTGAAGCTTTCTTT. Protein sequence: CASSTQQGPNTEAFF. Combining the CDR3 with reference TRBV5-1 and TRBJ1-1 gives the whole variable domain KAGVTQTPRYLIKTRGQQVTLSCSPISGHRSVSWYQQTPGQGLQFLFEYFSETQRNKGNFPGRFSGRQFSNSRSEMNVSTLELGDSALYLCASSTQQGPNTEAFFGQGTRLTVV.

This clonotype occurred a few times. The rearrangement uses TRBV11-3 and TRBJ2-3, with D perhaps assigned TRBD1 or TRBD2 (6 bases each). CDR3 length equals 15 residues. The V end lost 4 bases, the J end lost 5 bases, and 16 bases lay between the germline ends. Germline CDR1 and CDR2: SGHNT and YENEEA. The CDR3 region has the DNA TGTGCCAGCAGCTCCAAGGGGGGCGCGGTAGATACGCAGTATTTT. This codes for CASSSKGGAVDTQYF.

This clonotype was seen only once. The rearrangement uses TRBV20-1 and TRBJ2-7; tentative D call: TRBD2 (6 bases). CDR3 length: 14 residues. Per germline, CDR1 DFQATT and CDR2 SNEGSKA (reference sequence). V lost 3 bases and J lost 4, with 16 bases in between. The CDR3 loop reads CSASGGLWGYEQYF. In DNA form, the CDR3 reads TGCAGTGCTAGCGGGGGTCTGTGGGGGTACGAGCAGTACTTC.

V is TRBV30 and J is TRBJ2-5, with 8 bases aligning to TRBD1. CDR1 and CDR2 from the germline V gene are GTSNPN and SVGIG (reference sequence). V was clipped by 1 base and J by 2 bases; unmatched bases: 3. This CDR3 has 14 residues. The CDR3 is CAWSGDRGQETQYF. Here the CDR3 DNA reads TGTGCCTGGAGTGGAGACAGGGGTCAAGAGACCCAGTACTTC.

The sample holds a few counts of this clonotype. The V gene is TRBV7-2, the J gene TRBJ2-3; D perhaps matches TRBD2 (5 bases). This CDR3 spans 14 amino acids. Trimming pared 5 bases from V and 1 base from J, leaving 10 bases between. Germline V gene sequence: CDR1 SGHTA, CDR2 FQGNSA. The CDR3 bases are TGTGCCAGCAGCCCTGGAGGTGGCACAGATACGCAGTATTTT. It translates to CASSPGGGTDTQYF. The whole variable domain, filled in from reference TRBV7-2 and TRBJ2-3, reads GAGVSQSPSNKVTEKGKDVELRCDPISGHTALYWYRQSLGQGLEFLIYFQGNSAPDKSGLPSDRFSAERTGGSVSTLTIQRTQQEDSAVYLCASSPGGGTDTQYFGPGTRLTVL.

V usage is TRBV3-1 and J usage is TRBJ2-1; 8 nucleotides align to TRBD1. The CDR3 is 16 residues long. CDR1 LGHDT and CDR2 YNNKEL come from the germline V gene (reference sequence). J was trimmed by 7 bases and V by 2 bases; bases with no gene match: 10. CDR3 in DNA: TGTGCCAGCAGCCAAAGGACAGGGCCGGGTCGGAATGAGCAGTTCTTC. This translates into CASSQRTGPGRNEQFF.

V and J are TRBV18 and TRBJ1-2; weak D call: TRBD1 (5 bases). Trimming took 0 bases from V and 3 from J, leaving 8 bases between them. This CDR3 spans 14 amino acids. CDR1 and CDR2 (germline): KGHSH, LQKENI. CDR3 residues: CASSPPSGDYGYTF. In DNA, the CDR3 is TGTGCCAGCTCACCACCTTCGGGGGACTATGGCTACACCTTC.

The chain couples TRBV7-9 to TRBJ2-7, with D uncertain. The CDR3 is 14 amino acids. Per the germline V gene, CDR1 is SEHNR and CDR2 is FQNEAQ (reference sequence). The V end was cut by 5 bases, the J end by 2 bases, with 13 bases between. The CDR3 is CASSPERYTYEQYF. The CDR3 DNA reads as TGTGCCAGCAGCCCCGAAAGGTACACCTACGAGCAGTACTTC.

A note on this clonotype: One end of the junction varies from germline; a read error may be responsible. The chain has TRBV20-1 and TRBJ1-2; unclear D gene. This CDR3 spans 12 amino acids. CDR1 and CDR2 from the germline V gene are DFQATT and SNEGSKA (reference sequence). CDR3: CSARDVNYGYTF. CDR3 nucleotide sequence: TGCAGTGCCAGAGATGTTAACTATGGCTACACCTTC.

The chain combines TRBV7-9 with TRBJ2-1; TRBD1 matches at 10 bases. After removal of 8 bases from V and 6 bases from J, the junction contained 13 bases not matched to a gene. The CDR3 runs to 16 residues. CDR1 and CDR2 from the germline V gene are SEHNR and FQNEAQ (reference sequence). The CDR3 bases are TGTGCCAGCCCGAATCCCGGGACAGGGGCCGTCAATGAGCAGTTCTTC. This encodes CASPNPGTGAVNEQFF.

The chain employs TRBV3-1 and TRBJ2-2; D gene unclear. CDR1 and CDR2 from the germline V gene are LGHDT and YNNKEL (reference sequence). Trimming left V 3 bases short and J 6 bases short, with 5 bases between. The CDR3 runs 12 residues. The CDR3 sequence is CASSHIPGELFF. In nucleotides, the CDR3 is TGTGCCAGCAGCCACATTCCCGGGGAGCTGTTTTTT.

This clonotype was counted once. This chain joins TRBV6-2 or TRBV6-3 and TRBJ2-5; the match to TRBD2 covers 12 bases. This CDR3 comprises 16 residues. Germline V CDR1 and CDR2: MNHEY, SVGEGT. V shed 8 bases and J 1 base; nucleotides not matched to a gene: 8. CDR3 region: CASRKPGLAGQETQYF. The CDR3, as DNA: TGTGCCAGCCGCAAACCGGGACTAGCGGGCCAAGAGACCCAGTACTTC.

The chain combines TRBV18 with TRBJ2-5; D not certain. This CDR3 contains 15 residues. Trimming cost V 4 bases and J 1 base, with 13 bases left between them. CDR1 is KGHSH, CDR2 LQKENI, per germline. In DNA, the CDR3 is TGTGCCAGCTCACGCGTCAGGTCGCTCCAAGAGACCCAGTACTTC. It codes for CASSRVRSLQETQYF.

CDR3 sequence: CASSQVNVGVYGYTF. The CDR3 coding sequence is TGCGCCAGCAGCCAAGTTAATGTCGGGGTCTATGGCTACACCTTC. The chain recombines TRBV4-1 with TRBJ1-2; D call uncertain. The V gene lost 1 base and the J gene lost 4 bases, with 13 bases spanning the gap. The length of the CDR3 is 15 residues. CDR1 is MGHRA and CDR2 is YSYEKL in the germline V gene.

The chain recombines TRBV9 with TRBJ2-7; TRBD1 agrees at 12 bases. The V and J ends lost 3 bases and 5 bases, in that order; junction bases with no gene match: 6. Per the germline V gene, CDR1 is SGDLS and CDR2 is YYNGEE. The CDR3 covers 15 residues. The CDR3 is CASSAGTGGMNEQYF. The CDR3, as DNA: TGTGCCAGCAGCGCCGGGACAGGGGGCATGAACGAGCAGTACTTC. The complete variable domain, with remaining parts taken from reference TRBV9 and TRBJ2-7, reads DSGVTQTPKHLITATGQRVTLRCSPRSGDLSVYWYQQSLDQGLQFLIQYYNGEERAKGNILERFSAQQFPDLHSELNLSSLELGDSALYFCASSAGTGGMNEQYFGPGTRLTVT.

As regards this clonotype: A junction boundary mismatches the germline segment, possibly from a read error. V is TRBV2 and J is TRBJ2-7, with 9 bases identical to TRBD1. Germline assignment: CDR1 SNHLY and CDR2 FYNNEI. The CDR3 contains 14 residues. The CDR3 here is CASSGRGEGTGPIF. The CDR3 bases are TGTGCCAGCAGTGGAAGAGGAGAGGGGACAGGGCCGATCTTC.

J is TRBJ2-7 and V is TRBV7-2; 12 bases are shared with TRBD2. The CDR3 is 16 amino acids. With V trimmed by 3 bases and J by 6 bases, 9 bases remained unmatched. Germline-derived CDR1 and CDR2 are SGHTA and FQGNSA. The CDR3 DNA reads TGTGCCAGCAGCTTTGGTCTAGCGGGAGGGCAGGGCGAGCAGTACTTC. Translated: CASSFGLAGGQGEQYF.

V is TRBV28 and J is TRBJ1-5; D not resolved. There are 13 residues in the CDR3. The V gene lost 7 bases and the J gene lost 1 base, with 8 bases spanning the gap. CDR1 MDHEN and CDR2 SYDVKM come from the germline V gene. DNA of the CDR3: TGTGCCAGCATTGGCAGCAGCAATCAGCCCCAGCATTTT. This sequence encodes CASIGSSNQPQHF.

The J gene is TRBJ2-7, the V gene TRBV28; maybe TRBD2 (8 bases). Germline V lookup: CDR1 MDHEN, CDR2 SYDVKM. The CDR3 is 15 residues long. The V end was cut by 3 bases, the J end by 11 bases, with 23 bases between. CDR3 in DNA: TGTGCCAGCAGTTTCCCGGGAGGGGGCGGGCGATCCAAGTACTTC. Its translation: CASSFPGGGGRSKYF.

The V call is TRBV12-3 or TRBV12-4, the J call TRBJ1-5; no definite D call. This CDR3 is built from 14 residues. Trimming took off 3 bases at V and 0 bases at J, with 6 bases between the two ends. This CDR3 reads CASSFPYSNQPQHF. The CDR3 DNA reads TGTGCCAGCAGTTTCCCGTATAGCAATCAGCCCCAGCATTTT.

The rearrangement joins TRBV12-3 or TRBV12-4 to TRBJ1-1; weak D call: TRBD1 (6 bases). CDR3 size: 11 residues. V was shortened by 6 bases and J by 11 bases, with 13 bases between the two germline ends. The CDR3 sequence is CASSRGPSAFF. The CDR3 coding sequence is TGTGCCAGCAGCAGGGGACCCTCGGCTTTCTTT.

This clonotype was found once. The CDR3 nucleotides read TGTGCCACCAGTGAGTCCCTACCCCGCCGCGGGGGTGATGGCTACACCTTC. Amino acids: CATSESLPRRGGDGYTF. V usage is TRBV24-1 and J usage is TRBJ1-2, with a possible D match to TRBD1 (5 bases). CDR3 size: 17 residues. Germline CDR1 is KGHDR and CDR2 is SFDVKD. The germline V and J ends were trimmed by 4 bases and 6 bases, with 23 bases remaining between them.

The V gene is TRBV15, the J gene TRBJ1-4, with D unresolved. V lost 0 bases, J lost 8 bases, and 10 bases lay in between. Germline loops: CDR1 LNHNV, CDR2 YYDKDF (reference sequence). This CDR3 has 14 residues. CDR3 nucleotide sequence: TGTGCCACCAGCAGAGACCACCCGGGGGAAAAACTGTTTTTT. As protein: CATSRDHPGEKLFF.

V is TRBV25-1 and J is TRBJ2-6; D ambiguous. Germline V gene sequence: CDR1 MGHDK, CDR2 SYGVNS. The CDR3 runs 15 residues. Trimming removed 8 bases at V and 0 bases at J, with 11 bases between. The CDR3 DNA is TGTGCCAGCGGATTCGGACGCTCTGGGGCCAACGTCCTGACTTTC. Translating gives CASGFGRSGANVLTF.

As concerns this clonotype: Sequence at one end of the junction differs from germline and may be a read error. J is TRBJ1-1 and V is TRBV20-1, with D hard to call. This CDR3 region has 14 residues. Germline V gene sequence: CDR1 DFQATT, CDR2 SNEGSKA (reference sequence). The CDR3 DNA is TGCAGTGCAAGAGATCGGGTTACGGGTACTGAAGCTTTCTTT. It yields the protein CSARDRVTGTEAFF.

The chain joins TRBV7-9 to TRBJ2-1, with TRBD1 matching over 9 bases. With V trimmed by 2 bases and J by 7 bases, 3 bases remained unmatched. CDR3 length: 14 residues. Germline V gene sequence: CDR1 SEHNR, CDR2 FQNEAQ (reference sequence). CDR3 in DNA: TGTGCCAGCAGCTTATCCGGGACAGGGAATGAGCAGTTCTTC. It translates to CASSLSGTGNEQFF. The variable domain in full, with the rest retrieved from reference TRBV7-9 and TRBJ2-1, is DTGVSQNPRHKITKRGQNVTFRCDPISEHNRLYWYRQTLGQGPEFLTYFQNEAQLEKSRLLSDRFSAERPKGSFSTLEIQRTEQGDSAMYLCASSLSGTGNEQFFGPGTRLTVL.

The chain uses TRBV7-2 and TRBJ1-2; tentative D call: TRBD1 (6 bases). CDR1 is SGHTA and CDR2 is FQGNSA in the germline V gene. V lost 5 bases and J 6 bases, leaving 13 bases between the germline ends. This CDR3 is 13 amino acids long. CDR3: CASSKTPGDGYTF. CDR3 coding DNA: TGTGCCAGCAGCAAAACTCCAGGGGATGGCTACACCTTC.

The V and J genes are TRBV24-1 and TRBJ2-1; D is unclear. Trimming removed 1 base at V and 4 bases at J, with 4 bases between. Germline CDR1 is KGHDR and CDR2 is SFDVKD. This CDR3 is built from 13 residues. CDR3 bases: TGTGCCACCAGTGATTTAGGGTACAATGAGCAGTTCTTC. The encoded protein is CATSDLGYNEQFF.

This chain uses TRBV7-9 with TRBJ2-7; 7 positions match TRBD1. The length of the CDR3 is 11 residues. V lost 5 bases, J lost 11 bases, and 6 bases stayed unmatched. The germline V gene has CDR1 SEHNR and CDR2 FQNEAQ (reference sequence). The CDR3 region has the DNA TGTGCCAGCAGCGGTATGGACAGGAAGTACTTC. As protein: CASSGMDRKYF.

Here the CDR3 reads CASSLFRGGTYNEQFF. The CDR3 region has the DNA TGCGCCAGCAGCTTGTTCCGGGGGGGCACGTACAATGAGCAGTTCTTC. The chain recombines TRBV5-1 with TRBJ2-1; 8 bases fit TRBD2. CDR3 length equals 16 residues. Germline assignment: CDR1 SGHRS and CDR2 YFSETQ. Trimming removed 1 base from V and 4 bases from J; junction bases left unmatched: 7.

This chain joins TRBV20-1 and TRBJ2-1, with D unresolved. CDR1 and CDR2 from the germline V gene are DFQATT and SNEGSKA (reference sequence). The germline V and J ends were trimmed by 3 bases and 0 bases, with 6 bases remaining between them. The CDR3 loop spans 13 amino acids. The CDR3 nucleotides are TGCAGTGCTAGTAAGAGCTCCTACAATGAGCAGTTCTTC. Translating it yields CSASKSSYNEQFF.